The 22 T cell receptor beta chains in this list originate from one sample, sequenced in a study of naive CD8 T cells in extremely preterm neonates. Measured with immunoSEQ multiplex PCR; TCRdb has only the in-frame clones, and not every one. There are 6,000 to 6,500 clones in the sample; nearly 99% occur only once, and 0.35% to 0.45% lies in the top ten. Elective cesarean births at roughly 35-43 weeks, without labor or membrane rupture, supplied the cord blood. The sequenced material came from naive CD8+ T cells from cord blood. The receptor set was obtained from a newborn in good health.

V usage is TRBV6-1 and J usage is TRBJ1-1; D is uncertain. Trimming removed 3 bases from V and 3 bases from J, with 11 bases in between. This CDR3 is built from 14 residues. Germline assignment: CDR1 MNHNS and CDR2 SASEGT. CDR3 bases: TGTGCCAGCAGTGATTTAGGGAGGGACACTGAAGCTTTCTTT. Translating it yields CASSDLGRDTEAFF.

V is TRBV7-9 and J is TRBJ2-3; the match to TRBD2 covers 10 bases. The CDR3 totals 17 residues. Per germline, CDR1 SEHNR and CDR2 FQNEAQ (reference sequence). The V and J ends lost 1 base and 6 bases, in that order; junction bases with no gene match: 10. Written as DNA, the CDR3 is TGTGCCAGCAGCTTAGGGCCCCCTACTAGCGGGGCTGATACGCAGTATTTT. Translating gives CASSLGPPTSGADTQYF. Full variable domain (remainder filled in from reference TRBV7-9 and TRBJ2-3): DTGVSQNPRHKITKRGQNVTFRCDPISEHNRLYWYRQTLGQGPEFLTYFQNEAQLEKSRLLSDRFSAERPKGSFSTLEIQRTEQGDSAMYLCASSLGPPTSGADTQYFGPGTRLTVL.

This chain uses TRBV9 with TRBJ2-1; TRBD2 aligns across 8 bases. The CDR3 totals 15 residues. Germline V lookup: CDR1 SGDLS, CDR2 YYNGEE. The V segment lost 0 bases and the J segment 5 bases; nucleotides outside the gene matches: 4. The CDR3 DNA follows: TGTGCCAGCAGCGTAGCGGGAGGGCCAGACAATGAGCAGTTCTTC. Translating gives CASSVAGGPDNEQFF.

This chain connects TRBV30 to TRBJ2-1; D is uncertain. Germline V CDR1 and CDR2: GTSNPN, SVGIG (reference sequence). The CDR3 spans 11 residues. The ends were cut back, 4 bases at V and 3 bases at J, with 4 bases in the middle. Here the CDR3 DNA reads TGTGCCTGGACTAGCTACAATGAGCAGTTCTTC. This sequence encodes CAWTSYNEQFF.

V gene TRBV27 combines with J gene TRBJ2-5; 12 bases align to TRBD2. The CDR3 is made up of 17 amino acids. Germline CDR1 MNHEY, CDR2 SMNVEV (reference sequence). With 6 bases clipped from V and 0 bases from J, the junction kept 8 bases outside the gene matches. The CDR3 DNA reads TGTGCCAGCAGCATCGGACTAGCGGGGCCACACCAAGAGACCCAGTACTTC. Its protein is CASSIGLAGPHQETQYF.

The chain has TRBV9 and TRBJ1-5; D unclear. Germline lookup yields CDR1 SGDLS and CDR2 YYNGEE. The CDR3 has 15 residues. With 0 bases removed from V and 3 bases from J, the gap between germline ends came to 10 bases. The CDR3 region is CASSVGGSNNQPQHF. Written as DNA, the CDR3 is TGTGCCAGCAGCGTAGGAGGGAGCAACAATCAGCCCCAGCATTTT.

The chain couples TRBV4-2 to TRBJ1-2; 10 nucleotides line up with TRBD1. Per germline, CDR1 LGHNA and CDR2 YNFKEQ. The CDR3 runs to 16 residues. J lost 8 bases, V lost 4 bases, and 13 bases had no gene match. CDR3 DNA sequence: TGTGCCAGCAGCCCCATGGGGGGACAGGGGCAAGAAGGCTACACCTTC. Protein sequence: CASSPMGGQGQEGYTF.

This clone was seen a single time. This chain uses TRBV6-5 with TRBJ2-2, with D hard to call. Germline V lookup: CDR1 MNHEY, CDR2 SVGAGI. CDR3 length: 12 amino acids. The V end was cut by 2 bases, the J end by 5 bases, with 3 bases between. The CDR3 DNA follows: TGTGCCAGCAGTTACCAAACCGGGGAGCTGTTTTTT. It is translated as CASSYQTGELFF.

The V call is TRBV21-1, the J call TRBJ1-5. TRBV21-1 is reported as a pseudogene. The CDR3 covers 16 residues. DNA for the CDR3: TGTGCCAGCAGCAAAGATCCGGACTATAGCAATCAGCCCCAGCATTTT. Its translation: CASSKDPDYSNQPQHF.

The rearrangement uses TRBV27 and TRBJ2-7; 10 nucleotides line up with TRBD2. V was pared by 8 bases and J by 3 bases, with 7 bases of the junction left unmatched. CDR1 and CDR2 from the germline V gene are MNHEY and SMNVEV (reference sequence). The CDR3 covers 14 residues. DNA for the CDR3: TGTGCCAGCCGAGCGGGAGGGCCGTTCTACGAGCAGTACTTC. Translation gives CASRAGGPFYEQYF.

The chain is built from TRBV19 and TRBJ2-7; TRBD1 matches 10 bases. The CDR3 sequence is 14 residues long. Trimming removed 1 base from V and 3 bases from J; junction bases left unmatched: 0. The V gene's germline CDR1 is LNHDA and CDR2 SQIVND (reference sequence). The DNA for the CDR3 is TGTGCCAGTAGTATAGGGACAGGGGGCTACGAGCAGTACTTC. Protein product: CASSIGTGGYEQYF.

The chain couples TRBV9 to TRBJ2-6; D is unclear. This CDR3 region has 14 residues. Looked up from germline, CDR1 is SGDLS and CDR2 is YYNGEE. The V end lost 4 bases, the J end lost 0 bases, and 5 bases lay between the germline ends. The chain's CDR3 is CASSPLSGANVLTF. As DNA, the CDR3 is TGTGCCAGCAGCCCCCTCTCTGGGGCCAACGTCCTGACTTTC.

This clone was counted a single time. The chain employs TRBV27 and TRBJ2-2, with D unresolved. Germline V gives CDR1 MNHEY, CDR2 SMNVEV (reference sequence). CDR3 length: 13 residues. V was cut by 3 bases and J by 3 bases, with 5 bases left in between. CDR3 in amino acids: CASSFSYTGELFF. CDR3 coding DNA: TGTGCCAGCAGTTTTTCTTACACCGGGGAGCTGTTTTTT.

The chain has TRBV9 and TRBJ2-5, with 8 bases aligning to TRBD1. CDR1 is SGDLS, CDR2 YYNGEE, per germline. Losses at the gene ends were 0 bases for V and 3 bases for J; bases not matched to a gene: 1. The CDR3 sequence is 14 residues long. The CDR3, as DNA: TGTGCCAGCAGCGTAGCAGGGGGCGAAGAGACCCAGTACTTC. Its translation is CASSVAGGEETQYF.

This clone was picked up one time. This sequence joins TRBV28 and TRBJ1-6; 7 bases line up with TRBD1. Trimming at V came to 5 bases and at J to 9 bases, leaving 7 bases not matched to a gene. Germline CDR1 is MDHEN and CDR2 is SYDVKM. This CDR3 spans 14 amino acids. The CDR3 nucleotides read TGTGCCAGCAGTCCTCGGCAGGGGGTTTCACCCCTCCACTTT. Amino acid sequence: CASSPRQGVSPLHF.

The chain combines TRBV7-9 with TRBJ1-4; 7 positions agree with TRBD1. Losses at the gene ends were 4 bases for V and 6 bases for J; bases not matched to a gene: 2. This CDR3 comprises 13 residues. Per germline, CDR1 SEHNR and CDR2 FQNEAQ (reference sequence). The CDR3: CASSSRGHEKLFF. DNA for the CDR3: TGTGCCAGCAGCTCAAGGGGGCATGAAAAACTGTTTTTT. Full variable domain (remainder filled in from reference TRBV7-9 and TRBJ1-4): DTGVSQNPRHKITKRGQNVTFRCDPISEHNRLYWYRQTLGQGPEFLTYFQNEAQLEKSRLLSDRFSAERPKGSFSTLEIQRTEQGDSAMYLCASSSRGHEKLFFGSGTQLSVL.

The rearrangement links TRBV27 to TRBJ2-7; 11 bases line up with TRBD2. The CDR3 spans 13 residues. The trim removed 7 bases at V and 4 bases at J, leaving 3 bases unmatched. Per the germline V gene, CDR1 is MNHEY and CDR2 is SMNVEV (reference sequence). The CDR3 is CASKLAGGYEQYF. The CDR3 nucleotides read TGTGCCAGCAAGCTAGCGGGAGGATACGAGCAGTACTTC.

This chain uses TRBV28 with TRBJ2-7; D might be TRBD1 (5 bases). From germline, CDR1 is MDHEN and CDR2 SYDVKM. The V and J ends lost 1 base and 2 bases respectively, with 9 bases between them. The CDR3 extends over 14 amino acids. CDR3: CASSLYVTAYEQYF. DNA of the CDR3: TGTGCCAGCAGTTTATACGTGACAGCCTACGAGCAGTACTTC.

This rearrangement joins TRBV5-1 to TRBJ2-5; 11 bases are a match to TRBD2. V lost 4 bases, J lost 5 bases, and 16 bases stayed unmatched. This CDR3 is built from 18 residues. Germline V gene lookup returns CDR1 SGHRS and CDR2 YFSETQ. CDR3 amino acids: CASSPEATSGSLRETQYF. The CDR3 coding sequence is TGCGCCAGCAGCCCGGAGGCAACTAGCGGGAGTCTGAGGGAGACCCAGTACTTC.

The V gene is TRBV11-2, the J gene TRBJ1-1, with D possibly TRBD1 on 5 matching bases. V was shortened by 5 bases and J by 4 bases, with 11 bases between the two germline ends. The CDR3 contains 13 residues. From germline, CDR1 is SGHAT and CDR2 FQNNGV. The CDR3: CASSPGHLTEAFF. The DNA for the CDR3 is TGTGCCAGCAGCCCCGGACACCTCACTGAAGCTTTCTTT.

The chain carries TRBV5-1 and TRBJ2-1; D may be TRBD2 (5 bases). Looked up from germline, CDR1 is SGHRS and CDR2 is YFSETQ. This CDR3 spans 15 amino acids. Trimming took off 4 bases at V and 0 bases at J, with 11 bases between the two ends. The CDR3 nucleotides read TGCGCCAGCAGCCCCGGAACTAGCTCCTACAATGAGCAGTTCTTC. It yields the protein CASSPGTSSYNEQFF.

The J gene is TRBJ2-2, the V gene TRBV28; 9 bases are shared with TRBD2. CDR3 size: 17 residues. V lost 5 bases and J lost 5; bases outside the gene matches: 12. Germline V CDR1 and CDR2: MDHEN, SYDVKM. In nucleotides, the CDR3 is TGTGCCAGCAGTCCGATGGGCGGGAGGGCCCTGACCGGGGAGCTGTTTTTT. This gives the protein CASSPMGGRALTGELFF.